The 10 T cell receptor beta chains below were found in one sample sequenced in a study of HIV-infected children after antiretroviral therapy interruption. RNA-based 3' RACE libraries used unique molecular identifiers. TCRdb re-derived calls from the 3' RACE reads in MiXCR, one entry per CDR3 protein. The sample includes under 50,000 distinct CDR3 sequences, around 4.5% of them seen just once. The treatment was: PENTA 11 planned treatment interruption arm or continuous ART arm. Source: CD45RA+ CD4+ T cells from PBMCs, pooled from several time points, taken from a donor given antiretroviral therapy, either interrupted or continuous. As for subset: naive CD4+ CD45RA+ CD45RO- T cells. These receptors all come from a pool of human donors with HIV.

This clonotype has ten or more counts. The chain employs TRBV10-3 and TRBJ2-7; maybe TRBD2 (7 bases). The CDR3 runs to 13 residues. CDR1 is ENHRY and CDR2 is SYGVKD in the germline V gene. V gave up 6 bases and J gave up 2 bases, with 11 bases separating them. This CDR3 reads CAISQGGAYEQYF. The CDR3 nucleotides are TGTGCCATCAGCCAAGGGGGGGCCTACGAGCAGTACTTC.

This clonotype was seen ten or more times. The chain has TRBV29-1 and TRBJ2-3, with D possibly being TRBD1 or TRBD2 (5 bases each). The CDR3 has 16 residues. The V gene lost 1 base and the J gene lost 4 bases, with 18 bases spanning the gap. Germline V CDR1 and CDR2: SQVTM, ANQGSEA. CDR3 DNA: TGCAGCGTTGAAGCACAACCCTGGGACGGCTCAGATACGCAGTATTTT. Translated: CSVEAQPWDGSDTQYF.

This clonotype counts as medium-sized. The chain links TRBV28 to TRBJ1-1, with D tentatively TRBD1 (6 bases). The germline V gene encodes CDR1 MDHEN and CDR2 SYDVKM. The CDR3 is 11 amino acids. With 6 bases removed from V and 8 bases from J, the gap between germline ends came to 10 bases. The CDR3 protein is CASRAGQEAFF. For the CDR3, the DNA is TGTGCCAGCAGGGCCGGACAGGAAGCTTTCTTT.

This clonotype was recorded many times. The chain links TRBV19 to TRBJ2-2; D uncertain. The CDR3 has 13 residues. The V gene lost 3 bases and the J gene lost 6 bases, with 8 bases spanning the gap. Germline V gene lookup returns CDR1 LNHDA and CDR2 SQIVND (reference sequence). The chain's CDR3 is CASSIIIAGELFF. The CDR3 DNA follows: TGTGCCAGTAGTATCATCATCGCCGGGGAGCTGTTTTTT.

V and J are TRBV19 and TRBJ1-4; 7 positions agree with TRBD1. Germline values: CDR1 LNHDA, CDR2 SQIVND (reference sequence). The CDR3 totals 14 residues. Trimming took 7 bases from V and 5 from J; bases not matched to a gene: 7. CDR3 sequence reads: CASKGAGANEKLFF. The CDR3 coding sequence is TGTGCCAGTAAGGGGGCAGGGGCCAATGAAAAACTGTTTTTT.

This clonotype was picked up many times. The gene calls are TRBV10-3 and TRBJ1-2; 9 positions match TRBD1. In germline, CDR1 is ENHRY, CDR2 SYGVKD. There are 14 residues in the CDR3. Trimming at V came to 7 bases and at J to 7 bases, leaving 10 bases not matched to a gene. The CDR3 region is CAIMVLQGALGYTF. The DNA of the CDR3 is TGTGCCATCATGGTTCTACAGGGGGCACTTGGCTACACCTTC.

This clonotype was seen many times. V and J are TRBV5-1 and TRBJ1-4; TRBD1 agrees at 11 bases. The junction had 4 bases not matched to a gene; V was cut back by 0 bases and J by 6 bases. This CDR3 has 16 amino acids. CDR1 is SGHRS and CDR2 is YFSETQ in the germline V gene. The CDR3 protein is CASSLAPGQGDEKLFF. CDR3 nucleotide sequence: TGCGCCAGCAGCTTGGCTCCGGGACAGGGGGATGAAAAACTGTTTTTT.

This clonotype was counted at least ten times. This chain joins TRBV20-1 and TRBJ2-7; D remains unclear. This CDR3 spans 12 amino acids. Trimming pared 1 base from V and 2 bases from J, leaving 6 bases between. The V gene's germline CDR1 is DFQATT and CDR2 SNEGSKA (reference sequence). CDR3 coding DNA: TGCAGTGCTAGAGCCATAACCTACGAGCAGTACTTC. Protein product: CSARAITYEQYF.

This clonotype was detected many times. V gene TRBV4-2 combines with J gene TRBJ1-1, with 11 bases identical to TRBD1. This CDR3 has 15 amino acids. Germline V gene lookup returns CDR1 LGHNA and CDR2 YNFKEQ. V lost 3 bases, J lost 4 bases, and 4 bases stayed unmatched. In DNA form, the CDR3 reads TGTGCCAGCAGCCAGGACAGGGGGCTCGTCACTGAAGCTTTCTTT. Encoded protein: CASSQDRGLVTEAFF.

Ten or more counts support this clonotype. The rearrangement uses TRBV6-1 and TRBJ1-3; no definite D call. Trimming removed 11 bases at V and 2 bases at J, with 13 bases between. The CDR3 consists of 13 residues. Germline V gene data show CDR1 as MNHNS and CDR2 as SASEGT. The CDR3 region is CAGRGRAGNTIYF. CDR3 nucleotide sequence: TGTGCCGGTCGTGGTAGGGCTGGAAACACCATATATTTT.